The clone carrying this TCR beta chain turned up a few times. Its cognate antigen is unknown. Regarding treatment: 15 Gy SBRT to primary tumor, nephrectomy 4 weeks later. Nephrectomy followed 15 Gy stereotactic body radiation by 4 weeks. The length of the CDR3 is 14 residues. Germline V gene sequence: CDR1 GTSNPN, CDR2 SVGIG (reference sequence). The V and J ends lost 1 base and 4 bases, in that order; junction bases with no gene match: 4. The data were obtained in a study of radiation and T cells in renal cell carcinoma. Overall study results and limits: Compared with controls, irradiated tumors had more, larger dominant CDR3 motifs. Intratumoral heterogeneity was not captured in these approximately 1 g regions.

Sequencing was performed with immunoSEQ multiplex PCR; in TCRdb, only in-frame clones are kept and a portion is missing. The top ten hold 27% of the sample, which has 14,000 or so clones, roughly 64% seen once. The chain couples TRBV30 to TRBJ2-1; TRBD1 matches 7 bases. The sequence derives from a woman aged 70 to 79 with renal cell carcinoma. This sample comprised tumor tissue, obtained from a patient whose treatment included radiotherapy and nephrectomy. In nucleotides, the CDR3 is TGTGCCTGGAGTGATGACAGGGCGTACAATGAGCAGTTCTTC. Translating it yields CAWSDDRAYNEQFF. Looking up the rest from reference TRBV30 and TRBJ2-1 gives the full variable domain: SQTIHQWPATLVQPVGSPLSLECTVEGTSNPNLYWYRQAAGRGLQLLFYSVGIGQISSEVPQNLSASRPQDRQFILSSKKLLLSDSGFYLCAWSDDRAYNEQFFGPGTRLTVL.